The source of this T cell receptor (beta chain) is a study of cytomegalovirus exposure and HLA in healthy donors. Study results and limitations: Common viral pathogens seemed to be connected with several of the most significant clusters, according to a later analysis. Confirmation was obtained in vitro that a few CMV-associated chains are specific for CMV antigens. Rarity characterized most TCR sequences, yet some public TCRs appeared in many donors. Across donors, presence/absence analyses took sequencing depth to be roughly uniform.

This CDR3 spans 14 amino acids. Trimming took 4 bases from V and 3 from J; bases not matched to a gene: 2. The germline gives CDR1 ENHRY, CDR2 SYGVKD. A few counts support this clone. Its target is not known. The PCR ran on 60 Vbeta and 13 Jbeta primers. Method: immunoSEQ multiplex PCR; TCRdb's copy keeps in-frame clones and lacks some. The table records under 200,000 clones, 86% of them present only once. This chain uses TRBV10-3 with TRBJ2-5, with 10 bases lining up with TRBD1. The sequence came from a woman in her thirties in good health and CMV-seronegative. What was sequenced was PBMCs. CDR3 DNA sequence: TGTGCCATCAGTGGGACAGGGGGTAAAGAGACCCAGTACTTC. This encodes CAISGTGGKETQYF.